This T cell receptor (beta chain) originates from a study of monozygotic twins with cystic fibrosis. Study background: Library input was 2.5 to 3.5 micrograms of fragmented DNA, with approximately 14 PCR cycles.

Regarding this clone: The antigen is not known.

V lost 5 bases and J lost 1, with 8 bases in between. Germline-derived CDR1 and CDR2 are SSHAT and FNYEAQ (reference sequence). The CDR3 has 13 amino acids. Assay used: immunoSEQ multiplex PCR; TCRdb lists only in-frame clones, some missing. The sample contains tens of thousands of clones, nearly 98% of which appear only once. Study results and limitations: Co-twins had the most similar V usage for 13 of 16 pairs, J for 8.

The sequencing sample was made of blood. The TCR was taken from a girl aged 2 to 10 with cystic fibrosis. The chain is built from TRBV7-7 and TRBJ1-1, with no clear D. The CDR3 protein is CASSEAPNTEAFF. The CDR3, as DNA: TGTGCCAGCAGCGAGGCACCGAACACTGAAGCTTTCTTT.